This T cell receptor (beta chain) was captured by sequencing in a study of blood T cells in healthy people across ages. On the study more broadly: About one barcoded beta molecule per two T cells was the capture yield of template switching.

The CDR3 loop spans 14 amino acids. Germline V CDR1 and CDR2: LGHNA, YNFKEQ. V lost 3 bases and J lost 5; bases outside the gene matches: 5. It was with a sample-barcoded 5' primer and a J-beta primer mix that a second PCR of about 6 to 12 cycles was run. Every individual sample yielded 2.5 million or more paired-end reads (each containing CDR3). TCRdb re-analysed the 5' RACE reads in MiXCR, keeping a single row per CDR3 protein. The sample comprises 1.5 million to 2 million distinct CDR3 sequences, about 50% of which are singletons, and roughly 2% rests with the top ten. The sequenced sample was blood. The genes are TRBV4-2 and TRBJ1-1, with 8 bases fitting TRBD1. The TCR sequence derives from a woman aged 40 to 50 in good health. The CDR3: CASSQPTGGTEAFF. The CDR3 region has the DNA TGTGCCAGCAGCCAGCCAACAGGGGGGACTGAAGCTTTCTTT.